These T cell receptor beta chains were read from a single sample in a study of T-cell memory formation after mild COVID-19. One entry per CDR3 protein results from TCRdb running MiXCR on the 5' RACE reads. This sample has about 190,000 distinct CDR3 sequences; about 21% occur once, and the top ten carry roughly 24%. The specimen was PBMCs or a T cell subset sorted from them (not recorded which). The receptors were gathered from an adult woman who had mild COVID-19 (a few samples of this study predate the infection). Cell type and time point are not known. Each CDR3 is given with its conserved first and last residue. The order of the fields is D gene, clone size, J gene, V gene, CDR3 protein, CDR3 DNA. The D gene is left open where the match is weak. Not all rows give a size; the values are once, few, many and, for expanded clones, a class.

TRBD1 | few | TRBJ2-1 | TRBV5-1 | CASSPGTGQFF | TGCGCCAGCAGCCCCGGGACAGGGCAGTTCTTC
. | few | TRBJ2-1 | TRBV4-2 | CASSQEAVSYNEQFF | TGTGCCAGCAGCCAAGAAGCTGTCTCCTACAATGAGCAGTTCTTC
. | . | TRBJ1-1 | TRBV7-6 | CASSLYAPGENTEAFF | TGTGCCAGCAGCTTATATGCCCCAGGTGAGAACACTGAAGCTTTCTTT
. | . | TRBJ2-7 | TRBV6-5 | CASQTGASGVYEQYF | TGTGCCAGCCAAACGGGGGCCAGCGGGGTTTACGAGCAGTACTTC
. | few | TRBJ1-1 | TRBV5-6 | CASSGLVGTGERNEAFF | TGTGCCAGCAGCGGATTAGTCGGGACGGGTGAGCGTAATGAAGCTTTCTTT
TRBD2 | . | TRBJ2-7 | TRBV27 | CASSLSGLASSYEQYF | TGTGCCAGCAGTTTAAGTGGACTAGCGAGCTCCTACGAGCAGTACTTC
. | . | TRBJ1-2 | TRBV24-1 | CATSGPGGNYGYTF | TGTGCCACCAGTGGCCCGGGAGGGAACTATGGCTACACCTTC
TRBD1 | . | TRBJ1-2 | TRBV12-3/TRBV12-4 | CASSTLQGRHYGYTF | TGTGCCAGCAGCACCTTACAGGGGAGGCATTATGGCTACACCTTC
. | many | TRBJ2-3 | TRBV12-3/TRBV12-4 | CASSFPGDTQYF | TGTGCCAGCAGTTTTCCGGGTGATACGCAGTATTTT
TRBD1 | . | TRBJ2-3 | TRBV18 | CASSRGTAIRPDTQYF | TGTGCCAGCTCACGGGGGACAGCCATCCGGCCAGATACGCAGTATTTT
. | few | TRBJ2-7 | TRBV6-5 | CASSPRRVGPYEQYF | TGTGCCAGCAGTCCTAGAAGGGTAGGTCCCTACGAGCAGTACTTC
. | . | TRBJ2-7 | TRBV27 | CASSYSQGGVEQYF | TGTGCCAGCAGTTATTCGCAGGGGGGTGTCGAGCAGTACTTC
TRBD2 | . | TRBJ2-1 | TRBV27 | CASSSRLAAYNEQFF | TGTGCCAGCAGTTCTCGACTAGCGGCCTACAATGAGCAGTTCTTC
. | . | TRBJ1-3 | TRBV29-1 | CSAQGFSGNTIYF | TGCAGCGCACAGGGCTTCTCTGGAAACACCATATATTTT
. | few | TRBJ1-1 | TRBV9 | CASTPWQENTEAFF | TGTGCCAGCACCCCCTGGCAGGAGAACACTGAAGCTTTCTTT
. | few | TRBJ2-1 | TRBV11-2 | CASSLDVGGNEQFF | TGTGCCAGCAGCTTAGATGTTGGGGGCAATGAGCAGTTCTTC
. | . | TRBJ2-7 | TRBV7-6 | CASSPNPYEQYF | TGTGCCAGCAGCCCCAACCCCTACGAGCAGTACTTC
TRBD1 | . | TRBJ1-2 | TRBV20-1 | CSAQPGTDYGYTF | TGCAGTGCTCAACCCGGGACAGACTATGGCTACACCTTC
TRBD2 | . | TRBJ2-1 | TRBV4-1 | CASGEAGGLYNEQFF | TGCGCCAGCGGAGAAGCGGGGGGGCTCTACAATGAGCAGTTCTTC
. | . | TRBJ2-3 | TRBV5-1 | CASSQGTSTDTQYF | TGCGCCAGCAGCCAAGGGACGTCAACAGATACGCAGTATTTT
. | . | TRBJ2-1 | TRBV27 | CASSLGGIYNEQFF | TGTGCCAGCAGTTTAGGCGGAATCTACAATGAGCAGTTCTTC
TRBD2 | few | TRBJ2-1 | TRBV18 | CASSRGLAGSRAYNEQFF | TGTGCCAGCTCACGAGGCCTAGCGGGAAGTCGGGCCTACAATGAGCAGTTCTTC
TRBD2 | . | TRBJ2-3 | TRBV2 | CASSEPTSGGTDTQYF | TGTGCCAGCAGCGAACCCACTAGCGGGGGCACAGATACGCAGTATTTT
. | . | TRBJ2-7 | TRBV7-9 | CASSSNRDSDYEQYF | TGTGCCAGCAGCTCAAACCGGGACTCCGACTACGAGCAGTACTTC
TRBD1 | few | TRBJ2-7 | TRBV24-1 | CATSDSRGINEQYF | TGTGCCACCAGTGATTCCAGGGGGATCAACGAGCAGTACTTC
. | few | TRBJ1-2 | TRBV20-1 | CSARDLPGDPNYGYTF | TGCAGTGCTAGAGATCTCCCAGGGGACCCTAACTATGGCTACACCTTC
. | few | TRBJ2-1 | TRBV7-6 | CASSQGEGNEQFF | TGTGCCAGCAGCCAGGGTGAGGGGAATGAGCAGTTCTTC
TRBD2 | . | TRBJ2-1 | TRBV7-9 | CASSPELAGEVCEQFF | TGTGCCAGCAGCCCCGAACTAGCGGGAGAGGTGTGTGAGCAGTTCTTC
TRBD1 | few | TRBJ1-1 | TRBV7-9 | CASRSRGDTEAFF | TGTGCCAGCAGGTCCAGGGGGGACACTGAAGCTTTCTTT
. | few | TRBJ2-7 | TRBV25-1 | CASSSGPWHEQYF | TGTGCCAGCAGCTCGGGACCCTGGCACGAGCAGTACTTC
. | . | TRBJ1-4 | TRBV6-6 | CASSFLAATNEKLFF | TGTGCCAGCAGTTTCCTTGCGGCAACTAATGAAAAACTGTTTTTT
TRBD2 | few | TRBJ2-3 | TRBV9 | CASSVQSGGALDTQYF | TGTGCCAGCAGCGTTCAGAGCGGGGGGGCTTTAGATACGCAGTATTTT
. | . | TRBJ2-2 | TRBV24-1 | CATSDLETSNTGELFF | TGTGCCACCAGTGATTTGGAGACCTCGAACACCGGGGAGCTGTTTTTT
TRBD1 | . | TRBJ2-7 | TRBV29-1 | CSAWDRTTYEQYF | TGCAGCGCCTGGGACAGGACGACCTACGAGCAGTACTTC
TRBD1 | . | TRBJ2-7 | TRBV7-9 | CASSPTDRVWNEQYF | TGTGCCAGCAGCCCAACTGACAGGGTATGGAACGAGCAGTACTTC
TRBD1 | few | TRBJ2-2 | TRBV5-5 | CASSSGQTQPGELFF | TGTGCCAGCAGCTCGGGACAGACGCAGCCCGGGGAGCTGTTTTTT
. | . | TRBJ2-7 | TRBV6-6 | CASRSRDNPRYEQYF | TGTGCCAGCAGATCCCGGGACAACCCGCGATACGAGCAGTACTTC
TRBD1 | once | TRBJ2-7 | TRBV5-1 | CASSQMTGGHEQYF | TGCGCCAGCAGCCAGATGACAGGGGGGCACGAGCAGTACTTC
. | . | TRBJ2-2 | TRBV7-6 | CASSLGEMGELFF | TGTGCCAGCAGCTTAGGTGAAATGGGGGAGCTGTTTTTT
. | few | TRBJ2-3 | TRBV3-1 | CASSQDSGLAGDTQYF | TGTGCCAGCAGCCAAGATTCGGGGCTAGCTGGAGATACGCAGTATTTT